This T cell receptor beta chain was obtained from a study of blood T cell repertoires in COVID-19. For the study at large: Researchers got acute and convalescent COVID-19 samples from the United States, Italy and Spain.

Germline CDR1 reads SGHTA; CDR2 reads FQGNSA. The trim removed 7 bases at V and 6 bases at J, leaving 17 bases unmatched. The CDR3 runs to 17 residues. The method was immunoSEQ multiplex PCR; TCRdb's version includes in-frame clones alone and lacks a portion of them. The data contain hundreds of thousands of clones, 80% to 90% of them singletons. In assigning cohorts, the study relied on participant-reported clinical history. During the 2 weeks before they entered the study, exposed participants had met someone with a PCR-confirmed or clinician-diagnosed COVID-19 case. The chain joins TRBV7-2 to TRBJ2-2, with 7 bases fitting TRBD2. Material: PBMCs or T cells enriched from blood (not recorded which). The clonotype originates from a man between 45 and 60 years old who had been exposed to COVID-19. The CDR3 nucleotides read TGTGCCAGCACCTTTCCGCCGGCGGGGGTGGGGGCCGGGGAGCTGTTTTTT. Translating it yields CASTFPPAGVGAGELFF.